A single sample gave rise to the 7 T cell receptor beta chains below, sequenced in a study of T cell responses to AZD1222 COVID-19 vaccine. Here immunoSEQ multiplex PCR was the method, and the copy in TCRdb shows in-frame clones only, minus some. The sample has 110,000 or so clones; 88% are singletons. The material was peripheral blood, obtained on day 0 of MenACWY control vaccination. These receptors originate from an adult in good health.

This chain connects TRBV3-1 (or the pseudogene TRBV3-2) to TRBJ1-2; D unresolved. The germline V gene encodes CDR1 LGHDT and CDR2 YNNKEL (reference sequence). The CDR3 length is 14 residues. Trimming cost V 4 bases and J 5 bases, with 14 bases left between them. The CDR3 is CASSRSETPYGYTF. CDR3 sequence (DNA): TGTGCCAGCAGCCGATCGGAGACACCTTATGGCTACACCTTC.

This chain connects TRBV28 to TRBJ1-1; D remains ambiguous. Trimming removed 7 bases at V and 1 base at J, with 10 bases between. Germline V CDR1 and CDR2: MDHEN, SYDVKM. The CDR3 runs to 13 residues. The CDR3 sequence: CASTRTANTEAFF. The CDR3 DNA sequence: TGTGCCAGCACCCGGACGGCGAACACTGAAGCTTTCTTT.

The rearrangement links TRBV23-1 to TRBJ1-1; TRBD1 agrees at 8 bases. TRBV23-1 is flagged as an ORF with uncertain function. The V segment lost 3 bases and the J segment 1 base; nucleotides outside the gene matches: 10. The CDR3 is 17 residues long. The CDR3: CASSHGGRGLGNTEAFF. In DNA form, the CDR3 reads TGCGCCAGCAGTCATGGCGGCAGGGGGCTTGGGAACACTGAAGCTTTCTTT.

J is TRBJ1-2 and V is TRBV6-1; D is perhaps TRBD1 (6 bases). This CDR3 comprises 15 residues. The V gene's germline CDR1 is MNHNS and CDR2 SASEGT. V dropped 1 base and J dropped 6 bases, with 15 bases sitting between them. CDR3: CASSEVRTVVNGYTF. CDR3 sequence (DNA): TGTGCCAGCAGTGAAGTAAGGACAGTAGTGAATGGCTACACCTTC.

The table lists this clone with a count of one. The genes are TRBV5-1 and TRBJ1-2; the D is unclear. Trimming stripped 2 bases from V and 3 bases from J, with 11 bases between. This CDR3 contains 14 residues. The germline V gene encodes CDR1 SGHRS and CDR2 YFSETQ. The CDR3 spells CASSFSPGDYGYTF. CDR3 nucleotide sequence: TGCGCCAGCAGCTTCAGCCCGGGAGACTATGGCTACACCTTC.

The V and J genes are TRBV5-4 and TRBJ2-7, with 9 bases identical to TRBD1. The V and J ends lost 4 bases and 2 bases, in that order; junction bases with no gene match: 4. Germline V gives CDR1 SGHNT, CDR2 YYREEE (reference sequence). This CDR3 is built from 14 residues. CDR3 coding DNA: TGTGCCAGCAGCGACCGGGACAGGGCCTACGAGCAGTACTTC. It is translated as CASSDRDRAYEQYF.

CDR3 in amino acids: CASSARGLNTGELFF. DNA of the CDR3: TGTGCCAGCAGCGCCAGGGGGCTCAACACCGGGGAGCTGTTTTTT. The chain employs TRBV9 and TRBJ2-2; 8 nucleotides agree with TRBD1. CDR1 is SGDLS and CDR2 is YYNGEE in the germline V gene. V trimming: 3 bases; J trimming: 2 bases; junction bases outside the gene matches: 3. The CDR3 length is 15 residues.